Listed below are T cell receptor beta chains from one sample, sequenced in a study of cytomegalovirus exposure and HLA in healthy donors. Clones were read by immunoSEQ multiplex PCR, and TCRdb kept only the in-frame ones, dropping some. Of 150,000 to 200,000 clones in the sample, 65% to 80% were seen once. The sample consisted of PBMCs. These receptors all come from a male donor in good health and CMV-seronegative. Both conserved end residues are part of each CDR3. The order of the fields is clone size, D gene, V gene, J gene, CDR3 DNA, CDR3 protein. A D gene is named only where the DNA matches it firmly. Clone size is given for some rows only: seen once, a few or many times, or a class if the clone is expanded.

-	TRBD1	TRBV6-5	TRBJ2-7	TGTGCCAGCAGTTACTCGATAGGACAGGTCCACTACGAGCAGTACTTC	CASSYSIGQVHYEQYF
-	-	TRBV19	TRBJ2-6	TGTGCCAGTAGTATTAGGGGATACACTGAGACTGGGGCCAACGTCCTGACTTTC	CASSIRGYTETGANVLTF
-	-	TRBV6-6	TRBJ1-1	TGTGCCAGCAGTGACAGGCATAACACTGAAGCTTTCTTT	CASSDRHNTEAFF
-	TRBD1	TRBV10-2	TRBJ1-1	TGCGCCAGCAACAGGGGTCCTGAAGCTTTCTTT	CASNRGPEAFF
-	TRBD1	TRBV7-9	TRBJ1-2	TGTGCCAGCAGCTTAGGGGCGGGACAGGGGAACTATGGCTACACCTTC	CASSLGAGQGNYGYTF
-	-	TRBV21-1	TRBJ1-1	TGTGCCAGCAGCATGACAGTGGACACTGAAGCTTTCTTT	CASSMTVDTEAFF
-	TRBD1	TRBV5-5	TRBJ1-6	TGTGCCAGCAGCTTGGGGGACAGCACTAATTCACCCCTCCACTTT	CASSLGDSTNSPLHF
-	TRBD1	TRBV5-1	TRBJ2-1	TGCGCCAGCAGCCGGGACAGGGACTTTAATGAGCAGTTCTTC	CASSRDRDFNEQFF
-	TRBD2	TRBV5-1	TRBJ2-1	TGCGCCAGCAGCGGGACTAGCGGGAGCAGAGGTGAGCAGTTCTTC	CASSGTSGSRGEQFF
-	-	TRBV19	TRBJ1-2	TGTGCCAGTAGTATAGATCTGCTAACACAGGTAGATGGCTACACCTTC	CASSIDLLTQVDGYTF
-	-	TRBV5-5	TRBJ2-5	TGTGCCAGCAGCCGTGGACAAAACCAAGAGACCCAGTACTTC	CASSRGQNQETQYF
once	-	TRBV27	TRBJ1-2	TGTGCCAGCAGTTCGGACAGAAGTGTCGCTAACTATGGCTACACCTTC	CASSSDRSVANYGYTF
-	-	TRBV4-1	TRBJ2-2	TGCGCCAGCAGCCAGATGGGGGGAAACACCGGGGAGCTGTTTTTT	CASSQMGGNTGELFF
once	-	TRBV4-1	TRBJ2-4	TGCGCCAGCAGCCAAACTACACTAGCCAAAAACATTCAGTACTTC	CASSQTTLAKNIQYF
-	TRBD2	TRBV7-2	TRBJ2-3	TGTGCCAGCACCGGGCGAGCCTGGCGGGGGGGGAATACGCAGTATTTT	CASTGRAWRGGNTQYF
-	-	TRBV7-9	TRBJ1-3	TGTGCCAGCAGCTTAGCGCAGGCAGGGCATGGAAACACCATATATTTT	CASSLAQAGHGNTIYF
-	TRBD1	TRBV7-3	TRBJ2-1	TGTGCCAGCAGCTCGGGGACAGGTTACAATGAGCAGTTCTTC	CASSSGTGYNEQFF
once	TRBD1	TRBV28	TRBJ1-2	TGTGCCAGCAGTGCCAAGGACAGGGCATCTGGCTACACCTTC	CASSAKDRASGYTF
once	-	TRBV29-1	TRBJ2-1	TGCAGCGTTGAGCGCACAGGGATGGGTGAGCAGTTCTTC	CSVERTGMGEQFF
-	TRBD1	TRBV6-6	TRBJ1-1	TGTGCCAGCAGTTACGCCGAGGGGGCGATCACTGAAGCTTTCTTT	CASSYAEGAITEAFF
few	TRBD2	TRBV5-4	TRBJ2-7	TGTGCCAGCAGCGTTGGGCGGGGGGACTCCTACGAGCAGTACTTC	CASSVGRGDSYEQYF
-	TRBD2	TRBV2	TRBJ2-1	TGTGCCAGCAGCTCGCGGGGGGCCCAAAGCTCCTACAATGAGCAGTTCTTC	CASSSRGAQSSYNEQFF
-	-	TRBV6-6	TRBJ2-2	TGTGCCAGCAGTTCGGGGGTCCGGGGGGAGCTGTTTTTT	CASSSGVRGELFF
-	-	TRBV18	TRBJ1-2	TGTGCCAGCTCACCTCTGGACGGGGCTAACTATGGCTACACCTTC	CASSPLDGANYGYTF
few	-	TRBV7-2	TRBJ1-2	TGTGCCAGCAGCTTGGAACAGAACTATGGCTACACCTTC	CASSLEQNYGYTF
few	-	TRBV28	TRBJ1-5	TGTGCCAGCACCCTGGAGCGTCAGCCCCAGCATTTT	CASTLERQPQHF
-	TRBD1	TRBV18	TRBJ2-6	TGTGCCAGCTCTCCGGACAGGGGCTCTGGGGCCAACGTCCTGACTTTC	CASSPDRGSGANVLTF
-	TRBD2	TRBV19	TRBJ2-1	TGTGCCAGTAGTACCATAGCGGGGGGGGCCGGGAATGAGCAGTTCTTC	CASSTIAGGAGNEQFF
-	-	TRBV7-2	TRBJ2-1	TGTGCCAGCAGGGGGGAGGTAGCACTCAATGAGCAGTTCTTC	CASRGEVALNEQFF
-	-	TRBV27	TRBJ2-7	TGTGCCAGCAGTTTCCTAGCGAGTACCTACGAGCAGTACTTC	CASSFLASTYEQYF
few	-	TRBV6-1	TRBJ2-3	TGTGCCAGCAGTGGGACGGACAGAGTTACAGATACGCAGTATTTT	CASSGTDRVTDTQYF
-	-	TRBV5-6	TRBJ2-3	TGTGCCAGCAGCTTTCGCGCGGGCAAAGATACGCAGTATTTT	CASSFRAGKDTQYF
-	-	TRBV4-3	TRBJ2-1	TGCGCCAGCAGCCAAGATCGGGTGGGGCACCGGTTCTTC	CASSQDRVGHRFF
-	-	TRBV25-1	TRBJ2-5	TGTGCCAGCTCGACCGGGCAAGAGACCCAGTACTTC	CASSTGQETQYF
few	TRBD2	TRBV5-1	TRBJ2-1	TGCGCCAGCAGCTTCCCCACTAGCGCCCCCTCCTACAATGAGCAGTTCTTC	CASSFPTSAPSYNEQFF
-	-	TRBV28	TRBJ1-2	TGTGCCAGCAGTCTTCAGGGTAGCTACTATGGCTACACCTTC	CASSLQGSYYGYTF
-	-	TRBV9	TRBJ2-3	TGTGCCAGCAGCGGCATAAGGGGAAATGGGGCAGATACGCAGTATTTT	CASSGIRGNGADTQYF
-	TRBD1	TRBV2	TRBJ2-2	TGTGCCAGCAGGGGGACAGAACTACCGAACACCGGGGAGCTGTTTTTT	CASRGTELPNTGELFF
-	TRBD1	TRBV5-1	TRBJ1-4	TGCGCCAGCAGCACCTTGACAGGGTTCGGAGAAAAACTGTTTTTT	CASSTLTGFGEKLFF
-	-	TRBV4-3	TRBJ2-1	TGCGCCAGCAGCCAAGAAATGGGCAGGGATAAGCAGTTCTTC	CASSQEMGRDKQFF
-	-	TRBV19	TRBJ2-7	TGTGCCAGTAGTATATCAGGGGGGTTCTCCTACGAGCAGTACTTC	CASSISGGFSYEQYF
once	TRBD2	TRBV19	TRBJ2-1	TGTGCCAGTAGCGTCAGCGGGAGGGCCCTCAGTGGGAATGAGCAGTTCTTC	CASSVSGRALSGNEQFF
once	-	TRBV5-4	TRBJ2-3	TGTGCCAGCAGCCTGCAGGGGACAGATACGCAGTATTTT	CASSLQGTDTQYF
-	-	TRBV10-2	TRBJ2-7	TGCGCCAGCAGTATCGATTCCTACGAGCAGTACTTC	CASSIDSYEQYF
-	TRBD2	TRBV19	TRBJ2-2	TGTGCCAGTAGTAGAGTAGGCGGGGGAGCCACCGGGGAGCTGTTTTTT	CASSRVGGGATGELFF
-	TRBD2	TRBV7-2	TRBJ2-2	TGTGCCAGCAGCCCTAGCGGGAGATGGGCCGGGGAGCTGTTTTTT	CASSPSGRWAGELFF
-	TRBD2	TRBV28	TRBJ2-1	TGTGCCAGCAGTTTACGAGGTAGCGGGAGTTGGTGGGAGCAGTTCTTC	CASSLRGSGSWWEQFF
-	TRBD1	TRBV7-8	TRBJ1-5	TGTGCCAGCAGCGCAGGGACAGGGTATGATCAGCCCCAGCATTTT	CASSAGTGYDQPQHF
few	-	TRBV9	TRBJ2-7	TGTGCCAGCAGCGTAGCGTCCCCGGGGGAGGGGGATAGCGAGCAGTACTTC	CASSVASPGEGDSEQYF
few	-	TRBV2	TRBJ2-1	TGTGCCAGCAGTGGGCGGAGTAAACCTGGCTACAATGAGCAGTTCTTC	CASSGRSKPGYNEQFF
-	-	TRBV7-8	TRBJ1-2	TGTGCCAGCAGCTCGGCGGGGAGGGGGGGAAGAAGCTATGGCTACACCTTC	CASSSAGRGGRSYGYTF
once	TRBD2	TRBV5-1	TRBJ2-1	TGCGCCAGCAGCTTGGGGACTAGCGGGAGGTATGAGCAGTTCTTC	CASSLGTSGRYEQFF
-	TRBD1	TRBV2	TRBJ1-3	TGTGCCAGCATACCGACAGGGCGCGGAAACACCATATATTTT	CASIPTGRGNTIYF
-	-	TRBV6-1	TRBJ1-5	TGTGCCAGCAGTGACGGGGTGGGAGCTGGCAATCAGCCCCAGCATTTT	CASSDGVGAGNQPQHF
-	TRBD1	TRBV28	TRBJ2-7	TGTGCCAGCTCGGATGCGGGGACAGGTGCCAACTACGAGCAGTACTTC	CASSDAGTGANYEQYF
-	TRBD1	TRBV7-9	TRBJ2-1	TGTTCCAGCAGCTTGGTGAGGACAGGGGGTTACAATGAGCAGTTCTTC	CSSSLVRTGGYNEQFF
-	TRBD1	TRBV6-5	TRBJ1-6	TGTGCCAGCAGTTACGACAGGGGGAATTCACCCCTCCACTTT	CASSYDRGNSPLHF
-	-	TRBV18	TRBJ2-7	TGTGCCAGCCGCGGAGGGCCGAACTACGAGCAGTACTTC	CASRGGPNYEQYF
few	-	TRBV7-2	TRBJ2-1	TGTGCCAGCAGCTTAGCGGGCCCCGGGGGTAGCAATGAGCAGTTCTTC	CASSLAGPGGSNEQFF